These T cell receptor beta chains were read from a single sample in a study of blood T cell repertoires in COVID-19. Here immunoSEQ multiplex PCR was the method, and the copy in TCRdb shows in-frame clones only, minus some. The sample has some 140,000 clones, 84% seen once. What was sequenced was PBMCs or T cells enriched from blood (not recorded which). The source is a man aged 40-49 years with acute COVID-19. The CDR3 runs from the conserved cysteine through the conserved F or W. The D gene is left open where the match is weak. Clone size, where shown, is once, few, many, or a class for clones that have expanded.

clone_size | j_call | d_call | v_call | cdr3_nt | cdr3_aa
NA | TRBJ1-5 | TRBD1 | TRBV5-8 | TGTGCCAGCAGCAGAGGGACAGGGAGCAATCAGCCCCAGCATTTT | CASSRGTGSNQPQHF
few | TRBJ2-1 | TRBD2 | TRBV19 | TGTGCCAGTAGTCCCAGTGCAGCGGGAGACCATGAGCAGTTCTTC | CASSPSAAGDHEQFF
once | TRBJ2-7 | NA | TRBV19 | TGTGCCAGTAGTCTGACTAGCTCCTACGAGCAGTACTTC | CASSLTSSYEQYF
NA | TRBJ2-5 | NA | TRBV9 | TGTGCCAGCAGCGCTTGGACGGGGGAGACCCAGTACTTC | CASSAWTGETQYF
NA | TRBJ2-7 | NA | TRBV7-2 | TGTGCCAGCAGCTTAGGGACACTAAATTACGAGCAGTACTTC | CASSLGTLNYEQYF
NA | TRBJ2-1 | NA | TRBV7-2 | TGTGCCAGCAGCTTATCGCTGACAGACCCGCCCTACAATGAGCAGTTCTTC | CASSLSLTDPPYNEQFF
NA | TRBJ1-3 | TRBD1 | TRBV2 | TGTGCCAGCAAGGGGACAGGGCCTGGAAACACCATATATTTT | CASKGTGPGNTIYF
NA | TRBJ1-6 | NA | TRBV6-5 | TGTGCCAGCGGCCTACAGGGTTCACCCCTCCACTTT | CASGLQGSPLHF
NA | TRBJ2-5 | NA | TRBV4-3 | TGCGCCAGCAGCCCGAGCCAATACGGTGAAGAGACCCAGTACTTC | CASSPSQYGEETQYF
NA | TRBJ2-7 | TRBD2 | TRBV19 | TGTGCCAGTAGTTCTCGACTAGCGGGGACGATCTACGAGCAGTACTTC | CASSSRLAGTIYEQYF
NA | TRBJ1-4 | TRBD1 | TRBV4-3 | TGCGCCAGCAGCCAAGATCCGGGACAGGGGCGCGAAAAACTGTTTTTT | CASSQDPGQGREKLFF
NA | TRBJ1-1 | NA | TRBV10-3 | TGTGCCATCAAGGACACCTTGAACACTGAAGCTTTCTTT | CAIKDTLNTEAFF
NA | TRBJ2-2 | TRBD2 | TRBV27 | TGTGCCAGCATGGCGCGAGCGGGAGTTCACGGGGAGCTGTTTTTT | CASMARAGVHGELFF
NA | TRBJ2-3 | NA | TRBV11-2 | TGTGCCAGCAGCTCCTCCACAGATACGCAGTATTTT | CASSSSTDTQYF
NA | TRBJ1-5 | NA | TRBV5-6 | TGTGCCAGCAGCTTGTCCAGGGCCAATCAGCCCCAGCATTTT | CASSLSRANQPQHF
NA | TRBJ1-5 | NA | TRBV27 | TGTGCCAGCAGTCAAAGCAGGGCGAGTCAGCCCCAGCATTTT | CASSQSRASQPQHF
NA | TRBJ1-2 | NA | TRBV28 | TGTGCCAGCAGTTTAAAAGTCAGGGCTAACTATGGCTACACCTTC | CASSLKVRANYGYTF
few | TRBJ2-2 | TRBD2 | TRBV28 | TGTGCCAGCAGACTAGCGGGAGGTGATGACGGGGAGCTGTTTTTT | CASRLAGGDDGELFF
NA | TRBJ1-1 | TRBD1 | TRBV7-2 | TGTGCCAGCAGCTTGGGACAGTGGGGCACTGAAGCTTTCTTT | CASSLGQWGTEAFF
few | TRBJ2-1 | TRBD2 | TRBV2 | TGTGCCAGCAGGGAATCAAGGCTCGGGACTAGCGGGAGTAGATCTTTCGATGAGCAGTTCTTC | CASRESRLGTSGSRSFDEQFF
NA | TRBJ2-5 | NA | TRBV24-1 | TGTGCCACCAGTGAAAGGGACTCACAAGAGACCCAGTACTTC | CATSERDSQETQYF
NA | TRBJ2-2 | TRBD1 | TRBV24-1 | TGTGCCACCAGTGACCCCCTACCGAGCCCGGGACAGACGTTCACCGGGGAGCTGTTTTTT | CATSDPLPSPGQTFTGELFF
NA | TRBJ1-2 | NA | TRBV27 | TGTGCCAGCAGTTTGAACCGGGGGGCCCTGCCTGGCTACACCTTC | CASSLNRGALPGYTF
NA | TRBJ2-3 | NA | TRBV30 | TGTGCCTGGAGTGGGTTCGGGGGCACAGATACGCAGTATTTT | CAWSGFGGTDTQYF
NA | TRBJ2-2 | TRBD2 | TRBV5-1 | TGCGCCAGCGGACCAACTGCGGGGGGCACCGGGGAGCTGTTTTTT | CASGPTAGGTGELFF
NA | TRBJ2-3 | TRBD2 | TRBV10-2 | TGCGCCAGGAACCCCAAAGGGACTAGCGGGACTAGCACAGATACGCAGTATTTT | CARNPKGTSGTSTDTQYF
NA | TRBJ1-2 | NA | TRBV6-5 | TGTGCCAGCAGGACTAGTGGTTATGGCTACACCTTC | CASRTSGYGYTF
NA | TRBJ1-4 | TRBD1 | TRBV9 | TGTGCCAGCAGCGCAGGGGGCCGGGCTAATGAAAAACTGTTTTTT | CASSAGGRANEKLFF
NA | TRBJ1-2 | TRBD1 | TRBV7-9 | TGTGCCAGCAGCCCTTCCACAGGGGGAGATGGCTACACCTTC | CASSPSTGGDGYTF
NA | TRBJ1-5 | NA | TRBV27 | TGTGCCAGCAGTTTTACAGGAATCAATCAGCCCCAGCATTTT | CASSFTGINQPQHF
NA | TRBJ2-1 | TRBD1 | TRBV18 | TGTGCCAGCTCACCATATGGGACAGGCTCCTACAATGAGCAGTTCTTC | CASSPYGTGSYNEQFF
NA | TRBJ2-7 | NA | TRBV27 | TGTGCCAGCAGCATCCGACTAGGACTACACTACGAGCAGTACTTC | CASSIRLGLHYEQYF
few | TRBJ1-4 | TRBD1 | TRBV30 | TGTGCCTGGAGCACTAAACAGGGGGCACATGAAAAACTGTTTTTT | CAWSTKQGAHEKLFF
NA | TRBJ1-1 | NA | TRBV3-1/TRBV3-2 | TGTGCCAGCAGCCTGGGCTCGAACACTGAAGCTTTCTTT | CASSLGSNTEAFF